This is a list of T cell receptor beta chains from one sample in a study of shared clonotypes between healthy human individuals. Assay: immunoSEQ multiplex PCR; the TCRdb copy retains only in-frame clones and omits some. The table shows around 620,000 clones, with about 95% occurring only once. Material: naive CD8+ T cells sorted from blood. The receptors derive from a woman younger than 45 in good health. Each CDR3 is given with its conserved first and last residue. Each record gives: V gene, D gene, J gene, CDR3 protein. The D gene is left open where the match is weak.

v_gene: TRBV7-9
d_gene: TRBD1
j_gene: TRBJ2-7
CDR3aa: CASSFTGGYEQYF

v_gene: TRBV28
d_gene: NA
j_gene: TRBJ2-1
CDR3aa: CASSPGINNEQFF

v_gene: TRBV11-3
d_gene: TRBD1
j_gene: NA
CDR3aa: CASSYRTGAYEQYF

v_gene: TRBV30
d_gene: TRBD2
j_gene: TRBJ2-7
CDR3aa: CAWSNIAGYEQYF

v_gene: TRBV27
d_gene: NA
j_gene: TRBJ2-1
CDR3aa: CASSSGGSYNEQFF

v_gene: TRBV29-1
d_gene: NA
j_gene: TRBJ2-7
CDR3aa: CSVRDGRSYEQYF

v_gene: TRBV9
d_gene: NA
j_gene: TRBJ1-1
CDR3aa: CASSPIRTEAFF

v_gene: TRBV28
d_gene: NA
j_gene: TRBJ2-2
CDR3aa: CASSYYGGSNTGELFF

v_gene: TRBV23-1
d_gene: NA
j_gene: TRBJ2-1
CDR3aa: CARAVGRSYNEQFF

v_gene: TRBV7-9
d_gene: NA
j_gene: TRBJ2-1
CDR3aa: CASSRGNNEQFF

v_gene: TRBV9
d_gene: NA
j_gene: TRBJ1-1
CDR3aa: CASSVGGTTEAFF

v_gene: TRBV28
d_gene: TRBD1
j_gene: TRBJ1-6
CDR3aa: CASSPWTGDYNSPLHF

v_gene: TRBV18
d_gene: NA
j_gene: TRBJ2-7
CDR3aa: CASSPPPGEAGSYEQYF

v_gene: TRBV27
d_gene: TRBD2
j_gene: TRBJ2-1
CDR3aa: CASSPSGATYNEQFF

v_gene: TRBV2
d_gene: TRBD1
j_gene: TRBJ2-7
CDR3aa: CASSTGTGYDEQYF

v_gene: TRBV19
d_gene: NA
j_gene: TRBJ2-3
CDR3aa: CASSIDLEDTDTQYF

v_gene: TRBV14
d_gene: NA
j_gene: TRBJ1-4
CDR3aa: CASSHAGQYNEKLFF

v_gene: TRBV9
d_gene: NA
j_gene: TRBJ2-1
CDR3aa: CASSVAHRDFFRNEQFF

v_gene: TRBV15
d_gene: TRBD1
j_gene: TRBJ1-1
CDR3aa: CATSRGGTVNTEAFF

v_gene: TRBV6-6
d_gene: TRBD2
j_gene: TRBJ2-1
CDR3aa: CASSYSVLAGVYEQFF

v_gene: TRBV5-6
d_gene: NA
j_gene: TRBJ2-3
CDR3aa: CASSPGDGSGWDTQYF

v_gene: TRBV5-4
d_gene: NA
j_gene: TRBJ2-7
CDR3aa: CASSRDLLTYEQYF

v_gene: TRBV7-9
d_gene: TRBD2
j_gene: TRBJ2-3
CDR3aa: CASSRDNSGRARAADTQYF

v_gene: TRBV19
d_gene: NA
j_gene: NA
CDR3aa: CASSMNHGQTYEQYF

v_gene: TRBV27
d_gene: NA
j_gene: TRBJ2-1
CDR3aa: CASSSRTASSYNEQFF

v_gene: TRBV9
d_gene: TRBD2
j_gene: TRBJ2-3
CDR3aa: CASSFIAGETDTQYF

v_gene: TRBV28
d_gene: NA
j_gene: TRBJ1-4
CDR3aa: CASRGTRDTLFF